Only a few counts were recorded for the clone carrying this TCR beta chain. Its specificity is not known. Unique molecular identifiers had been added to the TCR beta cDNA libraries. The T cell input of roughly 0.95 to 10 million gave about half a million cDNA molecules. TCRdb reanalysed the PCR reads using MiXCR and keeps one entry per CDR3 protein. In the table there are roughly 670,000 distinct CDR3 sequences, over 45% of which are singletons. This CDR3 contains 13 residues. Germline CDR1 and CDR2: DFQATT and SNEGSKA (reference sequence). Unmatched junction bases numbered 0, after V lost 3 bases and J lost 1 base. This sample stems from a study of post-analysis software for immune sequencing data. Points from the study as a whole: A handful of TRBV segments were significantly more frequent in patients than in controls. TRBV5-6, TRBV5-1 and TRBV20-1 were among these segments. Multiple sclerosis patients had significantly lower normalized Chao1 diversity than controls.

The J gene is TRBJ2-3, the V gene TRBV20-1, with 8 bases that match TRBD2. The TCR comes from a girl aged 2 to 10 with multiple sclerosis. Specimen: blood. The CDR3: CSARTSGTDTQYF. The CDR3 DNA is TGCAGTGCTAGGACTAGCGGCACAGATACGCAGTATTTT.